This T cell receptor (beta chain) was identified during a study of cytomegalovirus exposure and HLA in healthy donors. The CDR3 is made up of 13 amino acids. Germline CDR1 reads SQVTM; CDR2 reads ANQGSEA. Trimming pared 4 bases from V and 7 bases from J, leaving 16 bases between. As regards this clone: The target antigen is unknown.

The PCR used 60 Vbeta and 13 Jbeta primers. Sequencing used immunoSEQ multiplex PCR; TCRdb keeps in-frame clones, though not all of them. The table lists over 90,000 clones, 60% to 85% of them singletons. Overall study results and limits: The study dropped some indistinguishable V segments, TRBV6-2 and TRBV6-3 among them. Prior analysis indicated that the majority of TCR beta V segments exhibited productivity approximately 90% or approximately 30% of the time.

The material sequenced was PBMCs. The source is a man between 45 and 60 years old in good health and CMV-seropositive. The V gene is TRBV29-1, the J gene TRBJ1-1; tentatively, D is TRBD1 (5 bases). The DNA for the CDR3 is TGCAGCGTTGGGACGGCCGGGGGTGGTGAAGCTTTCTTT. The encoded protein is CSVGTAGGGEAFF.